Given below is one T cell receptor beta chain in context. Its antigen is unknown. This record comes from a study of post-analysis software for immune sequencing data. Study-wide context: Disease courses included relapsing-remitting, secondary progressive and progressive-relapsing multiple sclerosis.

Study-wide results and caveats: Relative to controls, patients with multiple sclerosis showed significantly lower normalized Chao1 diversity. Controls had lower frequencies than patients of four or five TRBV segments, which included TRBV5-6, TRBV5-1 and TRBV20-1.

Unique molecular identifiers were built into the TCR beta cDNA libraries. TCRdb fed the PCR reads into MiXCR, producing one record per CDR3 protein. This sample has roughly 400,000 distinct CDR3 sequences; 30% to 40% occur once, and the top ten carry 7.6%. CDR1 KGHSH and CDR2 LQKENI come from the germline V gene. The CDR3 is 13 amino acids. Trimming removed 6 bases from V and 2 bases from J, with 11 bases in between. This chain joins TRBV18 and TRBJ2-7; D may match TRBD1 or TRBD2 (6 bases each). Sequencing was done on a sample of blood. The receptor comes from a girl aged 2 to 10 with multiple sclerosis. The CDR3 loop is CASSRDKTYEQYF. CDR3 nucleotide sequence: TGTGCCAGCTCGCGGGACAAGACCTACGAGCAGTACTTC. Full variable domain (rest looked up from reference TRBV18 and TRBJ2-7): NAGVMQNPRHLVRRRGQEARLRCSPMKGHSHVYWYRQLPEEGLKFMVYLQKENIIDESGMPKERFSAEFPKEGPSILRIQQVVRGDSAAYFCASSRDKTYEQYFGPGTRLTVT.